This record covers a single TCR beta chain. The data were obtained in a study of blood T cell repertoires in COVID-19. Study details: Sources were T cells, B-cell-depleted T cells, or PBMCs; the material itself was cDNA or gDNA.

Sequencing was performed with immunoSEQ multiplex PCR; in TCRdb, only in-frame clones are kept and a portion is missing. This sample carries 210,000 or so clones, 89% of them seen once, and the ten largest clones take 4.5% to 5.5%. The germline V gene encodes CDR1 SGHAT and CDR2 FQNNGV. This CDR3 is 15 amino acids long. The ends were cut back, 5 bases at V and 1 base at J, with 14 bases in the middle. This TCR was sampled from a woman aged 40-49 years with acute or convalescent COVID-19. Sequencing was carried out using peripheral blood. The J gene is TRBJ1-1, the V gene TRBV11-2; the D is unclear. CDR3 sequence: CASSHPGGENTEAFF. Written as DNA, the CDR3 is TGTGCCAGCAGCCATCCCGGCGGGGAGAACACTGAAGCTTTCTTT.